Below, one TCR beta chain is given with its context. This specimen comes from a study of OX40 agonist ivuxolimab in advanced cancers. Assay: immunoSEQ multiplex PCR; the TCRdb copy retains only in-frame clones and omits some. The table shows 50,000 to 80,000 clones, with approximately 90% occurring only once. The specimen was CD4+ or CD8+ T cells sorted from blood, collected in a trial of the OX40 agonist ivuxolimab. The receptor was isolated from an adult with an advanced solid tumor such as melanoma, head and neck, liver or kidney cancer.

The CDR3 DNA is TGTGCCTGGAGTCAGGGGGCTAGATACGAGCAGTACTTC. It yields the protein CAWSQGARYEQYF. V is TRBV30 and J is TRBJ2-7; 8 bases line up with TRBD1. The J segment lost 4 bases and the V segment lost 2 bases, leaving 4 bases of the junction unmatched. The CDR3 is 13 residues long. Germline V gene sequence: CDR1 GTSNPN, CDR2 SVGIG (reference sequence). Combining the CDR3 with reference TRBV30 and TRBJ2-7 gives the whole variable domain SQTIHQWPATLVQPVGSPLSLECTVEGTSNPNLYWYRQAAGRGLQLLFYSVGIGQISSEVPQNLSASRPQDRQFILSSKKLLLSDSGFYLCAWSQGARYEQYFGPGTRLTVT.